The sequence of this T cell receptor beta chain was determined in a study of cytomegalovirus exposure and HLA in healthy donors. Study results and caveats: Specificity of a few CMV-associated chains for CMV antigens was verified in vitro.

As for this clone: No antigen is known for it.

The CDR3 has 14 residues. In germline, CDR1 is SNHLY, CDR2 FYNNEI. V was pared by 4 bases and J by 4 bases, with 13 bases between. PCR was performed using 60 Vbeta and 13 Jbeta primers. Sequencing used immunoSEQ multiplex PCR; TCRdb keeps in-frame clones, though not all of them. This table holds approximately 190,000 clones, about 84% found once. The sample taken for sequencing was PBMCs. The receptor was derived from a man aged 45-60 years in good health and CMV-seronegative. The chain couples TRBV2 to TRBJ1-2; D not resolved. The chain's CDR3 is CASSGGDSSYGYTF. The CDR3 bases are TGTGCCAGCAGTGGTGGTGACTCCTCCTATGGCTACACCTTC.